The entry below gives a single T cell receptor (beta chain) sequence along with its context. Its specificity is unknown. Produced via immunoSEQ multiplex PCR; TCRdb's table is partial and in-frame only. The table has 21,000 or so clones, 92% seen once. V lost 7 bases to trimming and J lost 0 bases; unmatched junction nucleotides: 8. The germline V gene has CDR1 SEHNR and CDR2 FQNEAQ (reference sequence). The CDR3 is 16 amino acids. The source of the sample is a study of T cells in narcolepsy. On the study more broadly: Patients with NT1 or NT2 and healthy control donors were enrolled.

General study points: Autoreactive HCRT-specific and TRIB2-specific clonotypes were marked in same-patient CSF-versus-blood CD4+ comparisons.

Sequencing was performed on CD45RA- memory CD4+ T cells from PBMCs. The clonotype comes from a human donor with narcolepsy. V gene TRBV7-9 combines with J gene TRBJ2-1; the match to TRBD2 covers 8 bases. The CDR3 coding sequence is TGTGCCAGCATCAGACTAGCGACGGTCTCCTACAATGAGCAGTTCTTC. Protein product: CASIRLATVSYNEQFF.